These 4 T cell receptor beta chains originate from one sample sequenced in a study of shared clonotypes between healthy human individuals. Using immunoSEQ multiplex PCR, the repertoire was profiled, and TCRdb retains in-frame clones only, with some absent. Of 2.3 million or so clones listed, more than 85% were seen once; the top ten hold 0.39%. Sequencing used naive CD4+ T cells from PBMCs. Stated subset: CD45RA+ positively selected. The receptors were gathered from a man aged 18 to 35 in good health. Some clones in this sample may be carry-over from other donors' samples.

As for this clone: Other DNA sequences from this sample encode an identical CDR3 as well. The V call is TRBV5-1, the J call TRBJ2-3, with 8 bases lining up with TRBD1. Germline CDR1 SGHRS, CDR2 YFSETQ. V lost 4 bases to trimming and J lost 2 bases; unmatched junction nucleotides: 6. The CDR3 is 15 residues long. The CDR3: CASSPGQATTDTQYF. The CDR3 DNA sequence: TGCGCCAGCAGCCCGGGACAGGCCACCACAGATACGCAGTATTTT.

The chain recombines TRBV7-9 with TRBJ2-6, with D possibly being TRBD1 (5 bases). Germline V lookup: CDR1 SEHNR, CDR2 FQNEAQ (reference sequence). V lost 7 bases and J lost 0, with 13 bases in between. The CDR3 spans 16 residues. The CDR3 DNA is TGTGCCAGCAAGGGCAGGGCCCACTCTGGGGCCAACGTCCTGACTTTC. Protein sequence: CASKGRAHSGANVLTF.

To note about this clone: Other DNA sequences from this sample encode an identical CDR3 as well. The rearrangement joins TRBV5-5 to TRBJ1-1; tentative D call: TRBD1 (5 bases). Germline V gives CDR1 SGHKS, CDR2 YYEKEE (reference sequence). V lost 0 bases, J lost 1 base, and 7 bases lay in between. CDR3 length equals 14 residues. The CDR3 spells CASSLGGANTEAFF. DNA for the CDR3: TGTGCCAGCAGCTTGGGGGGCGCGAACACTGAAGCTTTCTTT.

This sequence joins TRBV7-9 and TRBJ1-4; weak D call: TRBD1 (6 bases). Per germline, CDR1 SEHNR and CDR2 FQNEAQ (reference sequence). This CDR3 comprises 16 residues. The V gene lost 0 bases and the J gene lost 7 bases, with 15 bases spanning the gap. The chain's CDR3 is CASSLAEAGAGEKLFF. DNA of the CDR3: TGTGCCAGCAGCTTAGCGGAGGCAGGGGCGGGTGAAAAACTGTTTTTT.